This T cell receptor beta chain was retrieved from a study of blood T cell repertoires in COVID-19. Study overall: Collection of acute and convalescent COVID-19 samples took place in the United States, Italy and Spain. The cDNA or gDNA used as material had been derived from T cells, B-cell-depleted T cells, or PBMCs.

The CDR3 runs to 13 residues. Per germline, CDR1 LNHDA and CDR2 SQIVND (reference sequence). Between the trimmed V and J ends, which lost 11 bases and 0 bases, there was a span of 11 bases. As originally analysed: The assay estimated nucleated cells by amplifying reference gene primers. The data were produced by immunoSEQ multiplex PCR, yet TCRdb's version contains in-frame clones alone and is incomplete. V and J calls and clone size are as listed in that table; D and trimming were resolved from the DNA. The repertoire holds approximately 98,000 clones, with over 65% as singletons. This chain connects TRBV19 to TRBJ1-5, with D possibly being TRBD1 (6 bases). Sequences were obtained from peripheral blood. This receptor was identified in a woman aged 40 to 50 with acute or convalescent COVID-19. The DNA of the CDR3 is TGTGCCTCTAGGACAGATAGCAATCAGCCCCAGCATTTT. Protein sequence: CASRTDSNQPQHF. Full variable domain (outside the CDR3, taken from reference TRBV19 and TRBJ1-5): DGGITQSPKYLFRKEGQNVTLSCEQNLNHDAMYWYRQDPGQGLRLIYYSQIVNDFQKGDIAEGYSVSREKKESFPLTVTSAQKNPTAFYLCASRTDSNQPQHFGDGTRLSIL.